These 10 T cell receptor beta chains came from one sample sequenced in a study of T cell clonality in common variable immunodeficiency. Data came from immunoSEQ multiplex PCR; TCRdb stores just in-frame clones and leaves some out. Singletons are absent from the sample, which has 50,000 to 60,000 clones. The sequenced sample consisted of peripheral blood mononuclear cells. Every receptor here comes from a person aged 18 to 75 in good health.

This clone has a count of ten or more. The CDR3 is CAISDRGWNQPQHF. CDR3 DNA (partial): TGTGCCATCTCGGACAGGGGGTGGAATCAGCCC. This chain joins TRBV10-3 and TRBJ1-5; 10 bases line up with TRBD1. The read halts 3 residues ahead of the CDR3 end, with the missing end drawn from the germline J gene. Germline CDR1 ENHRY, CDR2 SYGVKD. The CDR3 has 14 residues. The ends lost 8 bases at V and 4 bases at J; junction bases unmatched: 5.

This clone has a count of ten or more. The CDR3 end lies 3 residues beyond the end of the read and is filled in from the germline J gene. This chain joins TRBV20-1 and TRBJ2-1; TRBD2 aligns across 14 bases. The germline V gene has CDR1 DFQATT and CDR2 SNEGSKA (reference sequence). V lost 3 bases and J lost 2; bases outside the gene matches: 12. CDR3 length: 19 amino acids. CDR3: CSARGTGLAGGRTYNEQFF. The CDR3 DNA, read in part, is TGCAGTGCTAGGGGGACCGGACTAGCGGGAGGACGCACCTACAATGAG.

This clone was counted a few times. The sequence runs out 3 residues before the end of the CDR3; the remainder is reconstructed from the germline J gene. V is TRBV6-1 and J is TRBJ1-2, with 7 bases that match TRBD1. In germline, CDR1 is MNHNS, CDR2 SASEGT. The CDR3 covers 14 residues. V lost 1 base and J lost 3; bases outside the gene matches: 2. Incomplete CDR3 DNA: TGTGCCAGCAGTGAAGTGACAGGGTACTATGGC. It codes for CASSEVTGYYG. The entire CDR3 protein reads CASSEVTGYYGYTF.

This clone was picked up a small number of times. With the read ending 3 residues before the CDR3 end, the germline J gene is used to fill in that end. The genes are TRBV20-1 and TRBJ1-2; no definite D call. This CDR3 has 13 residues. V lost 5 bases and J 3 bases, leaving 13 bases between the germline ends. Germline V lookup: CDR1 DFQATT, CDR2 SNEGSKA (reference sequence). CDR3 residues: CSAQQGSDYGYTF. Partial CDR3 DNA: TGCAGTGCTCAACAAGGGTCGGACTATGGC.

This clone was seen at least ten times. The read terminates 3 residues before the CDR3 end, so the remaining end is supplied by the germline J gene. The chain recombines TRBV5-1 with TRBJ1-6; TRBD1 matches at 10 bases. The CDR3 spans 16 residues. V was pared by 5 bases and J by 6 bases, with 8 bases of the junction left unmatched. The germline V gene has CDR1 SGHRS and CDR2 YFSETQ. The CDR3 reads CASRDGQGGPNSPLHF. The covered CDR3 bases are TGCGCCAGCAGAGATGGACAGGGGGGACCTAATTCACCC.

This clone was counted at least ten times. The read ends 3 residues early relative to the CDR3; the germline J gene fills the gap. This chain links TRBV30 with TRBJ2-7, with D perhaps given as TRBD1 or TRBD2 (5 bases each). V was pared by 3 bases and J by 5 bases, with 20 bases between. The CDR3 has 15 amino acids. Per the germline V gene, CDR1 is GTSNPN and CDR2 is SVGIG (reference sequence). The CDR3 DNA, read in part, is TGTGCCTGGAGGGGGAGTGGAGCAGGGATCAACGAG. Its translation: CAWRGSGAGINE. The whole CDR3 sequence is CAWRGSGAGINEQYF.

There are many counts of this clone. Sequencing ends 3 residues short of the CDR3 end; the germline J gene provides the rest. The chain links TRBV5-1 to TRBJ2-5; D is unresolved. V was pared by 2 bases and J by 2 bases, with 4 bases between. CDR3 length: 12 amino acids. CDR1 SGHRS and CDR2 YFSETQ come from the germline V gene. The CDR3 region is CASSFSQETQYF. CDR3 DNA, as far as it was read: TGCGCCAGCAGCTTTTCACAAGAGACC. The complete variable domain, with remaining parts taken from reference TRBV5-1 and TRBJ2-5, reads KAGVTQTPRYLIKTRGQQVTLSCSPISGHRSVSWYQQTPGQGLQFLFEYFSETQRNKGNFPGRFSGRQFSNSRSEMNVSTLELGDSALYLCASSFSQETQYFGPGTRLLVL.

This clone was seen at least ten times. The read ends 3 residues early relative to the CDR3; the germline J gene fills the gap. The V and J genes are TRBV11-2 and TRBJ1-2; D gene unclear. In germline, CDR1 is SGHAT, CDR2 FQNNGV. Trimming took off 1 base at V and 1 base at J, with 10 bases between the two ends. The CDR3 is 15 residues long. Incomplete CDR3 DNA: TGTGCCAGCAGCTTAGGCGGTGACCGTAACTATGGC. Protein: CASSLGGDRNYG. The CDR3 as a whole reads CASSLGGDRNYGYTF.

This clone was counted ten times or more. The read ends 3 residues shy of where the CDR3 ends; the end is completed using the germline J gene. This chain connects TRBV6-2 or TRBV6-3 to TRBJ2-7; no definite D call. The CDR3 covers 15 residues. Trimming cost V 5 bases and J 0 bases, with 14 bases left between them. Germline CDR1 MNHEY, CDR2 SVGEGT. CDR3 in amino acids: CASSPSTSASYEQYF. The DNA read from the CDR3 is TGTGCCAGCAGTCCTTCTACTTCCGCCTCCTACGAG.

This clone was seen repeatedly, ten times or more. The read terminates 3 residues before the CDR3 end, so the remaining end is supplied by the germline J gene. The gene calls are TRBV7-9 and TRBJ2-1; 7 bases match TRBD2. The V and J ends lost 1 base and 9 bases, in that order; junction bases with no gene match: 9. The V gene's germline CDR1 is SEHNR and CDR2 FQNEAQ (reference sequence). The CDR3 sequence is 15 residues long. This chain's CDR3 is CASSLDGGSLGEQFF. Incomplete CDR3 DNA: TGTGCCAGCAGCTTAGACGGCGGGAGTCTTGGTGAG.